Given below is one TCR beta chain in context. Original processing methods: Amplification of reference gene primers provided the estimated nucleated cell counts. Assay used: immunoSEQ multiplex PCR; TCRdb lists only in-frame clones, some missing. V, J and clone size derive from that table, while D and trimming were established from the DNA sequence. The sample shows approximately 180,000 clones, around 85% of them seen only once. The sample is drawn from a study of blood T cell repertoires in COVID-19. Germline loops: CDR1 MGHRA, CDR2 YSYEKL. The CDR3 extends over 15 amino acids. Trimming took 4 bases from V and 0 from J, leaving 12 bases between them.

The specimen sequenced was PBMCs or T cells enriched from blood (not recorded which). This receptor was taken from a man aged 40-49 years who had recovered from COVID-19. The chain recombines TRBV4-1 with TRBJ1-1; D is unresolved. In nucleotides, the CDR3 is TGCGCCAGCAGCCTAGCCCCTGCTTTGAACACTGAAGCTTTCTTT. Amino acid sequence: CASSLAPALNTEAFF.